The clone carrying this T cell receptor beta chain has just a few counts. Its antigen is currently unknown. This entry comes from a study of T cell repertoires in cytomegalovirus infection. Overall study: It can be stated that public TCR beta signatures indicated CMV infection as well as a matching HLA type.

Findings and limits, study-wide: CMV carriers with the relevant HLA were identified by cumulative public TCR beta family frequency. The ex vivo response was dominated by HLA-C-restricted CMV-specific TCR beta clonotypes.

The V and J ends lost 11 bases and 1 base, in that order; junction bases with no gene match: 8. The CDR3 extends over 14 amino acids. CDR1 ENHRY and CDR2 SYGVKD come from the germline V gene. TCRdb analysed the reads with MiXCR anew, one entry per CDR3 protein. The sample includes roughly 45,000 distinct CDR3 sequences, 20% to 25% of them seen just once. The receptor's source is a human donor in good health (CMV status not recorded). Some clones in this sample may be carry-over from other donors' samples. Sequencing was carried out using PBMCs, sequenced either directly or after in vitro stimulation (not recorded which). The chain combines TRBV10-3 with TRBJ2-5; TRBD2 agrees at 9 bases. CDR3 sequence (DNA): TGTGCCGCGGGAGCGGGGGGCTTCCAAGAGACCCAGTACTTC. It translates to CAAGAGGFQETQYF.